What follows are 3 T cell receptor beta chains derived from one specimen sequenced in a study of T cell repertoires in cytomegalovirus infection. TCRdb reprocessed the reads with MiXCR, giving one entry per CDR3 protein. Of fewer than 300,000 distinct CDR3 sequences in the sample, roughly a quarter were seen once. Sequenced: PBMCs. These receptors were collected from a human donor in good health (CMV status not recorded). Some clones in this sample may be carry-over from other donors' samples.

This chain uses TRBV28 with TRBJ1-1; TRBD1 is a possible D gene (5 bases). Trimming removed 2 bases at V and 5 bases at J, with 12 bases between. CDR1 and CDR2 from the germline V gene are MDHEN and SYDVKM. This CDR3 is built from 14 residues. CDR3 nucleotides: TGTGCCAGCAGTTTAATAGGGGTGGCGACTGAAGCTTTCTTT. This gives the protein CASSLIGVATEAFF.

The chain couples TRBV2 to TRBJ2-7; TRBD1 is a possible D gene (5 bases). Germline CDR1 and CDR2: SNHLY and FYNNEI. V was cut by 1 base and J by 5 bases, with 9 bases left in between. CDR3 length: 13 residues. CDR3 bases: TGTGCCAGCAGTGAAGAAAGCAGGGACGAGCAGTACTTC. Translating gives CASSEESRDEQYF.

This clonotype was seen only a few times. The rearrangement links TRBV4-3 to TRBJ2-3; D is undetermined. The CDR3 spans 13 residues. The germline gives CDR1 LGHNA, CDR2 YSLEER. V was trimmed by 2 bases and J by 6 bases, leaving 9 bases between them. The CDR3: CASSQRSLDTQYF. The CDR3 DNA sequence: TGCGCCAGCAGCCAACGGTCGCTCGATACGCAGTATTTT.